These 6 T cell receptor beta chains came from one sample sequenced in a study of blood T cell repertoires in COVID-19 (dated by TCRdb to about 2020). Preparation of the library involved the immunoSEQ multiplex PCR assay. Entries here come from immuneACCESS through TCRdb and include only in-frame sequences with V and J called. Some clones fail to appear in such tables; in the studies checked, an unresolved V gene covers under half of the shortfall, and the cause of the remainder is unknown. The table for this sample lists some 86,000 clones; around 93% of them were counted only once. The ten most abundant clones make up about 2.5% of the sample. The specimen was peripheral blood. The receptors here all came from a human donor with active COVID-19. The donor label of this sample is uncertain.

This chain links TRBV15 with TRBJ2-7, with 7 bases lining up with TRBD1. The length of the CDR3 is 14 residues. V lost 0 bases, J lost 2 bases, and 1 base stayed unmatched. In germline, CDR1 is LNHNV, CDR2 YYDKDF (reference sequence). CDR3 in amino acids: CATSRDRGPYEQYF. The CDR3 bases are TGTGCCACCAGCAGAGATAGGGGGCCCTACGAGCAGTACTTC.

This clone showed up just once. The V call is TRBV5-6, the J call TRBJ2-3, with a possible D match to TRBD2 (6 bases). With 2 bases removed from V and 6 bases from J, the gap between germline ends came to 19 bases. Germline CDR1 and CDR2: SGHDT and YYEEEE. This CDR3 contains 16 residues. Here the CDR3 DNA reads TGTGCCAGCAGCTTCGGACCCTTTTCAGGAGGGGATACGCAGTATTTT. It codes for CASSFGPFSGGDTQYF.

The CDR3 region has the DNA TGTGCCAGCTCAGCTAATTCCGGGACATCGTATAGCAATCAGCCCCAGCATTTT. Protein product: CASSANSGTSYSNQPQHF. The genes are TRBV18 and TRBJ1-5, with D maybe TRBD1 (6 bases). The CDR3 extends over 18 amino acids. V lost 5 bases to trimming and J lost 0 bases, with 20 bases between them. Germline V lookup: CDR1 KGHSH, CDR2 LQKENI.

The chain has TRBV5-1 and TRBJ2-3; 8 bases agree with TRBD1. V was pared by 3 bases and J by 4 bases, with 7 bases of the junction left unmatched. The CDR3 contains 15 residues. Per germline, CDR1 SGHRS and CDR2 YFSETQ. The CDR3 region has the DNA TGCGCCAGCAGCTACCAGACAGGGGACGCAGATACGCAGTATTTT. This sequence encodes CASSYQTGDADTQYF.

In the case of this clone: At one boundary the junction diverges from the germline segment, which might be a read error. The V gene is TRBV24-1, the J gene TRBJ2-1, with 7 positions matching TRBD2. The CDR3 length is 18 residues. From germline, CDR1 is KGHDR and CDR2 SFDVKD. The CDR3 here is CATSGLALAGENYNEQFF. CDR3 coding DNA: TGTGCCACCAGTGGTTTGGCGTTAGCGGGCGAAAACTACAATGAGCAGTTCTTC.

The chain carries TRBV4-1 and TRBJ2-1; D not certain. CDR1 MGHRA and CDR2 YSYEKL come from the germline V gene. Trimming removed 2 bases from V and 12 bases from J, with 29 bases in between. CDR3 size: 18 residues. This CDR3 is CASSQRNLPLPWFLRQFF. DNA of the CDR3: TGCGCCAGCAGCCAAAGAAACCTTCCTCTTCCCTGGTTCCTACGGCAGTTCTTC.